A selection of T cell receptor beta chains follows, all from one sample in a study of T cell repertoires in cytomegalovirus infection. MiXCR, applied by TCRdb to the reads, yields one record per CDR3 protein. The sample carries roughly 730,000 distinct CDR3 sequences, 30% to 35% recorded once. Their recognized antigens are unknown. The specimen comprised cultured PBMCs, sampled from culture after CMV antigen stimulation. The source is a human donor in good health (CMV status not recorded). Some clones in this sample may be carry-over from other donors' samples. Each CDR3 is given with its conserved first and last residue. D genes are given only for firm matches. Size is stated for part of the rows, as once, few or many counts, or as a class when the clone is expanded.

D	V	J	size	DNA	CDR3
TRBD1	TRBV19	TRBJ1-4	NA	TGTGCCAGTAACCCGACAGGGGGACTTGGTGAAAAACTGTTTTTT	CASNPTGGLGEKLFF
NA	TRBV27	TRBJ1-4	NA	TGTGCCAGCAGTTTATCGGCCCCGAGGGCAGCTGCTAATGAAAAACTGTTTTTT	CASSLSAPRAAANEKLFF
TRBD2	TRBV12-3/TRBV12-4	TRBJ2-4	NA	TGTGCCAGCAGCCGCGTAGCGGGGTACAATCAGTACTTC	CASSRVAGYNQYF
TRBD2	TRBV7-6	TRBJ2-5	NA	TGTGCCAGCAGCTTAGTTCTAGCGGCTCAAGAGACCCAGTACTTC	CASSLVLAAQETQYF
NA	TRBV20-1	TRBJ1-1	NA	TGCAGTGCTAGAGATCTCATGAACACTGAAGCTTTCTTT	CSARDLMNTEAFF
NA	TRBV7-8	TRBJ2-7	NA	TGTGCCAGCAGCTTACCCGGGAGAACCTCCGAGCAGTACTTC	CASSLPGRTSEQYF
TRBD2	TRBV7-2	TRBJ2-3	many	TGTGCCAGCAGCTTTGTCCGCGGGGGATCCACAGATACGCAGTATTTT	CASSFVRGGSTDTQYF
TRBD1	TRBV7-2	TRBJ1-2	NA	TGTGCCAGCAGCCACCAGAAGAGGGGGCGCTTAGGAGGCTACACCTTC	CASSHQKRGRLGGYTF
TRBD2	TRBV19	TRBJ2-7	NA	TGTGCCAGTAGTACCAGACTAGCGGGGCCCAGCTCCTACGAGCAGTACTTC	CASSTRLAGPSSYEQYF
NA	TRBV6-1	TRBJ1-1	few	TGTGCCAGCATTGGAACGATGAACACTGAAGCTTTCTTT	CASIGTMNTEAFF
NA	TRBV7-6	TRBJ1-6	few	TGTGCCAGCAGCCGCAGTGGGGGCCCAGATTCACCCCTCCACTTT	CASSRSGGPDSPLHF
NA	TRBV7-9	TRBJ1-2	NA	TGTGCCAGCAGCTTAGACGGACCCCAAGAGGGCTACACCTTC	CASSLDGPQEGYTF
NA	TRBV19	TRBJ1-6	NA	TGTGCCAGTAGTAGGGGACGGAATAATTCACCCCTCCACTTT	CASSRGRNNSPLHF
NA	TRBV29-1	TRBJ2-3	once	TGCAGCGTTCTAAGGGGACCCGCCGGGGATACGCAGTATTTT	CSVLRGPAGDTQYF
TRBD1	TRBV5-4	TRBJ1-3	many	TGTGCCAGCAGCGGACAGGACTCTGGAAACACCATATATTTT	CASSGQDSGNTIYF
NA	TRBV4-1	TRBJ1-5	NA	TGCGCCAGCAGCCAAAGGGTCCTGTCGGCCAAATCAGCCCAGCATTTT	CASSQRVLSAKSAQHF
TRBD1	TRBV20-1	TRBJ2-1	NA	TGCAGTGCACGGGGGGGGTGGGACAGGGGCGGCAATGAGCAGTTCTTC	CSARGGWDRGGNEQFF
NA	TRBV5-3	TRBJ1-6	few	TGTGCCAGCAGCTCGGAGGGATCCCTCCACTTT	CASSSEGSLHF
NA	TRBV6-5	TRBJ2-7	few	TGTGCCAGCAGTTACTCGAGTCCCAAATACGAGCAGTACTTC	CASSYSSPKYEQYF
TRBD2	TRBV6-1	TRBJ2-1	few	TGTGCCAGCAGTCCGGGACTAGGGGCCTACAATGAGCAGTTCTTC	CASSPGLGAYNEQFF
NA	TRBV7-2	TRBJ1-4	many	TGTGCCAGCAGCTTTGCAACTAATGAAAAACTGTTTTTT	CASSFATNEKLFF
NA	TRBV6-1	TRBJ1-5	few	TGTGCCAGCAGTGAAGGCGGGACTATTCAGCCCCAGCATTTT	CASSEGGTIQPQHF
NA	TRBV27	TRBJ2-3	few	TGTGCCAGCAGTCCCCGCGGGGGCGCGACAGATACGCAGTATTTT	CASSPRGGATDTQYF
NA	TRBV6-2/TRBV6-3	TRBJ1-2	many	TGTGCCAGCAAAGAAGGGGTCGCTCGCTACACCTTC	CASKEGVARYTF
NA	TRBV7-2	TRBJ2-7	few	TGTGCCAGCGGACGGGGGTTCGAGCAGTACTTC	CASGRGFEQYF
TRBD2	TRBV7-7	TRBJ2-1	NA	TGCGCCGTCGGGACTAGCGATGAGCAGTTCTTC	CAVGTSDEQFF
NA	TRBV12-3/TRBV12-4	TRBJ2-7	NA	TGTGCCAGCAGTTTTGGGGGCCCCCCCTACGAGCAGTACTTC	CASSFGGPPYEQYF
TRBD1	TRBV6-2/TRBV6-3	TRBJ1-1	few	TGTGCCAGCAGTTACCGCCCCGGACAGGGAGGGACTGAAGCTTTCTTT	CASSYRPGQGGTEAFF
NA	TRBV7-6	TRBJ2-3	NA	TGTGCCAGCAGCTTAGCACAGATTTTCACAGATACGCAGTATTTT	CASSLAQIFTDTQYF
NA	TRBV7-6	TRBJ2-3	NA	TGTGCCGGCAGTCCAGGGATCACAGATACGCAGTATTTT	CAGSPGITDTQYF
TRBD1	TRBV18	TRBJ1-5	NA	TGTGCCAGCTCACCCGGGACAGGGACGCAGCCCCAGCATTTT	CASSPGTGTQPQHF
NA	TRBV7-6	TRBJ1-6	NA	TGTGCCAGCAGCTTAGTCCAACCTCCCGGCAATTCACCCCTCCACTTT	CASSLVQPPGNSPLHF
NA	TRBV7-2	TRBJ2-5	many	TGTGCCAGCAGCCAACCCCGAACTATCCAGTACTTC	CASSQPRTIQYF
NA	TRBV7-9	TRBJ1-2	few	TGTGCCAGCAGCTTATCACTCGGTGCGGATGGCTACACCTTC	CASSLSLGADGYTF
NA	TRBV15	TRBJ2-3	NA	TGTGCCACCAGCAGAGGCACATCTACTTACACAGATACGCAGTATTTT	CATSRGTSTYTDTQYF
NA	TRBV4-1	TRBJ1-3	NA	TGCGCCAGCAGCCAACTGGGTTACTCTGGAAACACCATATATTTT	CASSQLGYSGNTIYF
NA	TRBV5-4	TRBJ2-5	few	TGTGCCAGCAGCGCTGAGTACCAAGAGACCCAGTACTTC	CASSAEYQETQYF
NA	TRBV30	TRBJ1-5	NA	TGTCCCCTTCGGGGCCCGGGGCAGCCCCAGCATTTT	CPLRGPGQPQHF
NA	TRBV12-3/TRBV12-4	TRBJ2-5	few	TGTGCCAGCAGTCCAGGGGGCGGGAGAGGGTACCAAGAGACCCAGTACTTC	CASSPGGGRGYQETQYF
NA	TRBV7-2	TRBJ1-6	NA	TGTGCCAGCAGCCCCACTGGGGGAAGCTCCTATAATTCACCCCTCCACTTT	CASSPTGGSSYNSPLHF
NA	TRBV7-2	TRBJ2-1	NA	TGTGCCAGCAGCCCGGGGACTCCCAGGGGCTGGGGGCGGTTCTTC	CASSPGTPRGWGRFF
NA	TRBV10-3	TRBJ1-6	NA	TGTGCCATCAGACCGGGGCTGAATTATAATTCACCCCTCCACTTT	CAIRPGLNYNSPLHF
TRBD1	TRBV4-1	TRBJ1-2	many	TGCGCCAGCAGCCCAGGGGGCTTGCGCTATGGCTACACCTTC	CASSPGGLRYGYTF
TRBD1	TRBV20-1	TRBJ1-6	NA	TGCAGTGCATCACGGGACAGCAATTCACCCCTCCACTTT	CSASRDSNSPLHF
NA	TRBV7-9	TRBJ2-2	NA	TGTGCCAGCAGCTTAAAGGCCACCGGGGAGCTGTTTTTT	CASSLKATGELFF
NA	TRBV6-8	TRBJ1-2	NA	TGTGCCAGCCCTTCCGAACTCGGGACCCCTTCGAACTATGGCTACACCTTC	CASPSELGTPSNYGYTF
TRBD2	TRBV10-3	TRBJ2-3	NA	TGTGCCACCTACCCGGGACTAGCGGGGGGGCCTTTAGCAGATACGCAGTATTTT	CATYPGLAGGPLADTQYF
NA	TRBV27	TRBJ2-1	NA	TGTGCCATCGAGGGTGCTGAGCAGTTCTTC	CAIEGAEQFF
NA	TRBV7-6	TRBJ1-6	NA	TGTGCCAGCAGCGAACTGGCGCCGAGCTCCTATAATTCACCCCTCCACTTT	CASSELAPSSYNSPLHF
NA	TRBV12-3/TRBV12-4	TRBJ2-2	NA	TGTGCCAGCAGTTTACGGGGGAGTGGGAAACTGAACACCGGGGAGCTGTTTTTT	CASSLRGSGKLNTGELFF
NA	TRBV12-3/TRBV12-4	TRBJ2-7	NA	TGTGCCAGCAGTGGATACCAGGGATACGAGCAGTACTTC	CASSGYQGYEQYF
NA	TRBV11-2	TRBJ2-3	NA	TGTGCCAGCAGGTCTATCGTCCGGCAGCCTATCACTAGCACAGATACGCAGTATTTT	CASRSIVRQPITSTDTQYF
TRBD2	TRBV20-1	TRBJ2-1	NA	TGCAGTGCTAGAGCTGGCGGGGGGGCCGATGAGCAGTTCTTC	CSARAGGGADEQFF
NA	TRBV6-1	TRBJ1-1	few	TGTGCCAGCACCCCCGACAGATTGAACACTGAAGCTTTCTTT	CASTPDRLNTEAFF
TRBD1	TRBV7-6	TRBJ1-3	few	TGTGCCAGCAGCTCCCGGACAGGCTCTGGAAACACCATATATTTT	CASSSRTGSGNTIYF